This TCR beta chain emerged from a study of cytomegalovirus exposure and HLA in healthy donors. About the research overall: The same platform was used for the 130 or so validation repertoires as for the 666 first-cohort repertoires, as reported in a later analysis.

TCRdb's table, derived via immunoSEQ multiplex PCR, lists solely in-frame clones and lacks some. The table records some 210,000 clones, around 87% of them present only once. V lost 0 bases to trimming and J lost 6 bases, with 9 bases between them. The CDR3 totals 14 residues. Germline V CDR1 and CDR2: MNHEY, SMNVEV (reference sequence). The V and J genes are TRBV27 and TRBJ1-5, with D perhaps TRBD1 (6 bases). The TCR was taken from a woman between 18 and 30 years old in good health and CMV-seropositive. The specimen was PBMCs. Here the CDR3 reads CASSLSYRAQPQHF. In nucleotides, the CDR3 is TGTGCCAGCAGTTTATCTTACAGGGCTCAGCCCCAGCATTTT.